This T cell receptor beta chain originates from a study of blood T cell repertoires in COVID-19. About the study: The samples span acute and convalescent COVID-19 from the United States, Italy and Spain.

CDR1 is SEHNR and CDR2 is FQNEAQ in the germline V gene (reference sequence). The CDR3 is 15 residues long. The trim removed 5 bases at V and 3 bases at J, leaving 8 bases unmatched. The table came from immunoSEQ multiplex PCR; TCRdb's copy has only in-frame clones and leaves some out. The table lists over 200,000 clones, approximately 90% of them singletons. The receptor's source is a man between 18 and 29 years old who had recovered from COVID-19. V is TRBV7-9 and J is TRBJ2-7, with TRBD2 matching 9 bases. Source material: PBMCs or T cells enriched from blood (not recorded which). For the CDR3, the DNA is TGTGCCAGCAGCCACGGGACTAGCAGCATCTACGAGCAGTACTTC. This codes for CASSHGTSSIYEQYF.